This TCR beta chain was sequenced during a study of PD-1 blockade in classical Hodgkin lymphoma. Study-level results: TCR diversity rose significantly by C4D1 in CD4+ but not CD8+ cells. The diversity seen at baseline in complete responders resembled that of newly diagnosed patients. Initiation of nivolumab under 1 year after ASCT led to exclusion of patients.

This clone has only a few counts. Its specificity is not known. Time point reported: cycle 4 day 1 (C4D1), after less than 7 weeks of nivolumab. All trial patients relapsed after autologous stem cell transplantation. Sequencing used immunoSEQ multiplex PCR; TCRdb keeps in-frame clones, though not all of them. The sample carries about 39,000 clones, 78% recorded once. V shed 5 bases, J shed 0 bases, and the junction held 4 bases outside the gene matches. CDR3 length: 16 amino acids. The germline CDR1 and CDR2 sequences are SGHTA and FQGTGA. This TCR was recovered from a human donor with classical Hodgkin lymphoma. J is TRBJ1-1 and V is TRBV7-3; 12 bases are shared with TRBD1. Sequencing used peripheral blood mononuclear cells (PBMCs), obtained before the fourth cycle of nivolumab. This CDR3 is CASSTGQGALNTEAFF. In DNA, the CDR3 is TGTGCCAGCAGCACGGGACAGGGGGCCTTGAACACTGAAGCTTTCTTT.